The 10 T cell receptor beta chains listed next were all sequenced from one sample in a study of low-dose radiotherapy and immunotherapy resistance in tumors. Priming of first-strand cDNA relied on TRAV- and TRBV-specific primers (covering alpha and beta chains). The authors ran around 22 PCR cycles to amplify TCRs with a constant-region primer and V-primer adapter. Via MiXCR, TCRdb re-called the reads, giving one row per CDR3 protein. This table holds about 80,000 distinct CDR3 sequences, 17% found once. Time point reported: after trial treatment. As for treatment: LDRT plus nivolumab, ipilimumab, low-dose cyclophosphamide and aspirin (RACIN trial). The material sequenced was PBMCs, taken after low-dose radiotherapy plus immunotherapy. The origin of the receptors is a male donor with prostate cancer.

This clonotype was found many times. The rearrangement links TRBV20-1 to TRBJ2-1, with TRBD1 matching 8 bases. V gave up 6 bases and J gave up 9 bases; unmatched junction bases: 13. This CDR3 spans 14 amino acids. Germline CDR1 is DFQATT and CDR2 is SNEGSKA (reference sequence). The CDR3 reads CSARGQDFGGEQFF. CDR3 DNA: TGCAGTGCCCGGGGACAGGACTTTGGCGGTGAGCAGTTCTTC.

This clonotype was counted ten times or more. The chain combines TRBV7-9 with TRBJ2-2; D is perhaps TRBD1 (6 bases). Germline V gene data show CDR1 as SEHNR and CDR2 as FQNEAQ (reference sequence). The CDR3 sequence is 14 residues long. Trimming took 11 bases from V and 8 from J, leaving 21 bases between them. The CDR3 here is CACPPGAPTGELFF. The CDR3 DNA reads TGTGCCTGCCCGCCAGGGGCGCCGACGGGGGAGCTGTTTTTT.

This clonotype was counted ten times or more. CDR3 coding DNA: TGCGCCAGCAGCCAAAACACAGGGGCTGGGGCCAACGTCCTGACTTTC. Its protein is CASSQNTGAGANVLTF. The V and J genes are TRBV4-1 and TRBJ2-6; 7 bases line up with TRBD1. CDR1 MGHRA and CDR2 YSYEKL come from the germline V gene. The ends lost 2 bases at V and 2 bases at J; junction bases unmatched: 3. The CDR3 extends over 16 amino acids.

This clonotype was seen repeatedly, ten times or more. V is TRBV7-3 and J is TRBJ2-7, with 10 bases lining up with TRBD2. With 2 bases clipped from V and 2 bases from J, the junction kept 3 bases outside the gene matches. The CDR3 has 15 amino acids. Germline CDR1 and CDR2: SGHTA and FQGTGA. CDR3 nucleotides: TGTGCCAGCAGCTTAGCTAGCGGGAGCCCCTACGAGCAGTACTTC. This encodes CASSLASGSPYEQYF.

This clonotype showed up many times. The chain links TRBV4-1 to TRBJ2-2; TRBD2 matches 8 bases. This CDR3 comprises 17 residues. V gave up 8 bases and J gave up 5 bases; unmatched junction bases: 16. CDR1 is MGHRA, CDR2 YSYEKL, per germline. CDR3 nucleotides: TGCGCCAGCCCTCTTCGGGGTTCGCGGGAGGAGACCGGGGAGCTGTTTTTT. Protein: CASPLRGSREETGELFF.

This clonotype has ten or more counts. DNA for the CDR3: TGCAGCGTTGACCTCGGACAGGGTCAGCCCCAGCATTTT. Translation gives CSVDLGQGQPQHF. The J gene is TRBJ1-5, the V gene TRBV29-1; 8 positions match TRBD1. Germline V gene sequence: CDR1 SQVTM, CDR2 ANQGSEA. The trim removed 3 bases at V and 6 bases at J, leaving 4 bases unmatched. The CDR3 extends over 13 amino acids.

Regarding this clonotype: A much larger clone lies a single base off, so this may be a read error. Since the CDR3 does not end with the conserved phenylalanine or tryptophan, this likely comes from a read error. The V gene is TRBV5-1, the J gene TRBJ2-2; TRBD2 aligns across 9 bases. V was pared by 5 bases and J by 4 bases, with 6 bases of the junction left unmatched. Germline CDR1 and CDR2: SGHRS and YFSETQ. The CDR3 loop spans 15 amino acids. CDR3 coding DNA: TGCGCCAGCAGTCTAATGACTAGCGGCACCGGGGAGCTGTTTTCT. Protein sequence: CASSLMTSGTGELFS.

The chain has TRBV29-1 and TRBJ2-3; D remains ambiguous. This CDR3 has 14 amino acids. Germline V lookup: CDR1 SQVTM, CDR2 ANQGSEA. V gave up 5 bases and J gave up 1 base, with 13 bases separating them. The CDR3, as DNA: TGCAGCGTTACCCAGGTATCGGGCACAGATACGCAGTATTTT. It is translated as CSVTQVSGTDTQYF.

Ten or more counts support this clonotype. This sequence joins TRBV6-5 and TRBJ2-3; weak D call: TRBD1 (7 bases). Trimming pared 6 bases from V and 4 bases from J, leaving 8 bases between. This CDR3 contains 12 residues. The germline gives CDR1 MNHEY, CDR2 SVGAGI. The CDR3: CASSRGADTQYF. For the CDR3, the DNA is TGTGCCAGCAGCAGGGGGGCAGATACGCAGTATTTT.

As to this clonotype: A far larger clone is one nucleotide away, so this likely arose from a read error. The V and J genes are TRBV5-1 and TRBJ2-7; TRBD2 matches at 7 bases. This CDR3 comprises 15 residues. Trimming at V came to 4 bases and at J to 7 bases, leaving 14 bases not matched to a gene. In germline, CDR1 is SGHRS, CDR2 YFSETQ. CDR3 in amino acids: CASSPVGGSRGEQYF. DNA of the CDR3: TGCGCCAGCAGCCCGGTAGGCGGGAGTCGTGGTGAGCAGTACTTC.